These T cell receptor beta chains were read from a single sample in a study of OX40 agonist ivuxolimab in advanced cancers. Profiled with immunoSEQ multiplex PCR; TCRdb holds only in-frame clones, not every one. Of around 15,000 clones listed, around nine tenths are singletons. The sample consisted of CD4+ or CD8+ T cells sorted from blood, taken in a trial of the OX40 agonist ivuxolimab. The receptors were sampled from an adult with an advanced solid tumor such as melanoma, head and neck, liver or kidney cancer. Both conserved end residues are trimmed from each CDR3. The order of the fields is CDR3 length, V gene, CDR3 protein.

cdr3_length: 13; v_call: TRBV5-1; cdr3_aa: ASSFVTGDPYGYT
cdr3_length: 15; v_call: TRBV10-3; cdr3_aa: AISDQLGSPPTDTQY
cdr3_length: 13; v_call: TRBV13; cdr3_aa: ASSLGTGGTDTQY
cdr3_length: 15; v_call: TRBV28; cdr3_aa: ASSPTGGSARGQPQH
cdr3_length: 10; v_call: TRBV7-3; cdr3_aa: ASSLQGNEQF
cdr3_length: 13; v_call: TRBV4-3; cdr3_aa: ASSQERAGQETQY
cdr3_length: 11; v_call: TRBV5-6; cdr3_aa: ASSPRESYEQY
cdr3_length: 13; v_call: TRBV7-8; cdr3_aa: ASSLRGARAYEQY
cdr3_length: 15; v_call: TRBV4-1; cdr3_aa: ASSHIWPRQKNTEAF
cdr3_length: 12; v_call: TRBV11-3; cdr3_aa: ASSLHGRGETQY
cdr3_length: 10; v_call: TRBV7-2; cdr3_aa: ASSLQTYEQY